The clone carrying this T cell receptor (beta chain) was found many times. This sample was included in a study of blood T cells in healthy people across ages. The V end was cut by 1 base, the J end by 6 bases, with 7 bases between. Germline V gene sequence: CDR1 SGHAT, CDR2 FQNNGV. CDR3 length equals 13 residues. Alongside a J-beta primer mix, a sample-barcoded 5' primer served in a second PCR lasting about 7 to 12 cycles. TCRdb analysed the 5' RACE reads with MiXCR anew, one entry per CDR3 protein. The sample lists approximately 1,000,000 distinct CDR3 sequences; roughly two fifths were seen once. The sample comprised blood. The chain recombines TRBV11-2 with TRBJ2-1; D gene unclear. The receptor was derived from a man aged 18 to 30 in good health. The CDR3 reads CASSLVGGNEQFF. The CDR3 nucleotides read TGTGCCAGCAGCTTAGTAGGTGGCAATGAGCAGTTCTTC.